The present TCR beta chain was sequenced within a study of blood T cell repertoires in COVID-19. Study in general: Some COVID-19 samples were acute and others convalescent; all came from the United States, Italy and Spain.

The data were produced by immunoSEQ multiplex PCR, yet TCRdb's version contains in-frame clones alone and is incomplete. The sample comprises 180,000 or so clones, about 91% of which are singletons, and 3.5% to 5% rests with the top ten. CDR1 is LGHDT and CDR2 is YNNKEL in the germline V gene (reference sequence). Trimming removed 4 bases from V and 7 bases from J, with 10 bases in between. The CDR3 has 12 amino acids. The clonotype was recovered from a woman younger than 45 with acute or convalescent COVID-19. Input material: peripheral blood. V gene TRBV3-1 (or the pseudogene TRBV3-2) combines with J gene TRBJ1-1; possibly TRBD1 for D (6 bases). CDR3 sequence: CASSRDTYEAFF. In DNA, the CDR3 is TGTGCCAGCAGCCGGGACACCTATGAAGCTTTCTTT.